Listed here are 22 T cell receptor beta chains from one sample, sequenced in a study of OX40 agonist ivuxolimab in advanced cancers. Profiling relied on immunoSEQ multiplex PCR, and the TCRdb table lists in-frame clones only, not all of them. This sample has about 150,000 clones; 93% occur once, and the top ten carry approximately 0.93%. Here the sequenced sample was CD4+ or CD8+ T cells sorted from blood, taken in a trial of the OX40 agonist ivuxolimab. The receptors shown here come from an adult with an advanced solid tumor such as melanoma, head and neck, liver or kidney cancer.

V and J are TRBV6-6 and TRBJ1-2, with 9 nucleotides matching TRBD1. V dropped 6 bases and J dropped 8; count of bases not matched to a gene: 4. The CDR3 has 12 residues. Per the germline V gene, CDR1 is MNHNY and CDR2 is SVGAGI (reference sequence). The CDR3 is CASRTTGGGYTF. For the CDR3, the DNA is TGTGCCAGCAGGACCACAGGGGGCGGCTACACCTTC.

The CDR3 nucleotides read TGTGCCAGTAGTACCCGGGACCAGTATGTAGCCAAAAACATTCAGTACTTC. This translates into CASSTRDQYVAKNIQYF. This sequence joins TRBV19 and TRBJ2-4, with D perhaps assigned TRBD1 or TRBD2 (5 bases each). Germline CDR1 is LNHDA and CDR2 is SQIVND (reference sequence). The CDR3 covers 17 residues. V was cut by 4 bases and J by 0 bases, with 16 bases left in between.

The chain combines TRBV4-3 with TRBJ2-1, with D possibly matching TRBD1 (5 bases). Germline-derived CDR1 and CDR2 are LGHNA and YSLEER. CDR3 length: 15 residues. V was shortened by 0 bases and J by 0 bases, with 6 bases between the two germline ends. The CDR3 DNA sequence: TGCGCCAGCAGCCAAGAAGGGGACTCCTACAATGAGCAGTTCTTC. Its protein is CASSQEGDSYNEQFF.

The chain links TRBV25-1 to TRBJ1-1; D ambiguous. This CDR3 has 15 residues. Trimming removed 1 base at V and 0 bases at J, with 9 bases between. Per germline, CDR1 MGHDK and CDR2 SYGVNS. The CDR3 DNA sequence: TGTGCCAGCAGTGAATCCGGGGAAATGAACACTGAAGCTTTCTTT. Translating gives CASSESGEMNTEAFF.

CDR3 amino acids: CASSLLGDRGGGAYEQYF. The DNA for the CDR3 is TGTGCCAGCAGCTTATTAGGGGACAGGGGAGGTGGAGCCTACGAGCAGTACTTC. The V gene is TRBV7-9, the J gene TRBJ2-7; TRBD1 aligns across 10 bases. The V gene end was trimmed by 2 bases and the J gene end by 2 bases; junction bases not matched to a gene: 12. Looked up from germline, CDR1 is SEHNR and CDR2 is FQNEAQ (reference sequence). The CDR3 length is 18 residues.

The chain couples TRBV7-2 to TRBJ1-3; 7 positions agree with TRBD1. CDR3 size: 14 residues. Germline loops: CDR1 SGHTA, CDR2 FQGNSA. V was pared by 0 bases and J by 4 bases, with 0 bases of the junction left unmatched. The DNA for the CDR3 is TGTGCCAGCAGCTTAGCGGGACAGGGAAACACCATATATTTT. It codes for CASSLAGQGNTIYF.

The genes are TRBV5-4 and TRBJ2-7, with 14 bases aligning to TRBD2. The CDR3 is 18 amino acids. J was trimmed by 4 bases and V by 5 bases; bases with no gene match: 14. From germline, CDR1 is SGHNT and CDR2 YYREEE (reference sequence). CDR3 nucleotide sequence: TGTGCCAGCAGTTTTACACCGGGACTAGCGGGGGCCTCATACGAGCAGTACTTC. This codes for CASSFTPGLAGASYEQYF.

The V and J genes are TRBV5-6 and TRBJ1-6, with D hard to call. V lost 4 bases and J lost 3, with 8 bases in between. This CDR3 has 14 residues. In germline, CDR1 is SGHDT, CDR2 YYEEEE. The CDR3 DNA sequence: TGTGCCAGCAGCAAGGACGGCTATAATTCACCCCTCCACTTT. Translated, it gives CASSKDGYNSPLHF.

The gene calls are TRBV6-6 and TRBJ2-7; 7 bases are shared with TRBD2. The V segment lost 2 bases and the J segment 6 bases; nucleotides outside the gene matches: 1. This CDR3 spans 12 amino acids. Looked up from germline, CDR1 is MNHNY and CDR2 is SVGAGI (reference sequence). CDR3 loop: CASSYPGGEQYF. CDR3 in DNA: TGTGCCAGCAGTTACCCGGGGGGCGAGCAGTACTTC.

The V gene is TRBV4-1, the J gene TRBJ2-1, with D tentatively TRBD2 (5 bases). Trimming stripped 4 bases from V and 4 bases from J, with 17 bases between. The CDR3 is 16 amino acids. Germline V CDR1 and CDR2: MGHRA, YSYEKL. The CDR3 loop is CASSRRPDGLYNEQFF. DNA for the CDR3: TGCGCCAGCAGCCGCCGCCCGGACGGACTGTACAATGAGCAGTTCTTC.

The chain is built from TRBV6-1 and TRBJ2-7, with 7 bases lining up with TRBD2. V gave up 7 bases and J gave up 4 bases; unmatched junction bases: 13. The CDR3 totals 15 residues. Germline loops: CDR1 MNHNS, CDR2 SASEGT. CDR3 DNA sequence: TGTGCCAGCACCCTTGACTGGCGGGAGCGGTACGAGCAGTACTTC. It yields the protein CASTLDWRERYEQYF.

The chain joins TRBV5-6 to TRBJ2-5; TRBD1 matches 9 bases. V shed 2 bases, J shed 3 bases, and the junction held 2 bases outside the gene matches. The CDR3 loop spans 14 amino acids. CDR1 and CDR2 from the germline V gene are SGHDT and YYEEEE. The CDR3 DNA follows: TGTGCCAGCAGCTTTTGGACAGGGGAAGAGACCCAGTACTTC. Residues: CASSFWTGEETQYF.

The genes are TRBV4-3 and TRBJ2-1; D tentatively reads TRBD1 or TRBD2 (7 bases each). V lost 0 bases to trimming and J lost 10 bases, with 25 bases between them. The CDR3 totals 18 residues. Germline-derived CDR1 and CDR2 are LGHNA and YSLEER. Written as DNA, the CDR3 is TGCGCCAGCAGCCAAGATGCCACAGGGCGACGAGCGGGACAGGAGCAGTTCTTC. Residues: CASSQDATGRRAGQEQFF.

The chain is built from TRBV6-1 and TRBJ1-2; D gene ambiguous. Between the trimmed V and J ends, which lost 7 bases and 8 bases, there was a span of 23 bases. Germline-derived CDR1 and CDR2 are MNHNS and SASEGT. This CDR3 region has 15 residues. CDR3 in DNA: TGTGCCAGCAACTTGGGGAGGGAGGACCTAGTCGGCTACACCTTC. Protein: CASNLGREDLVGYTF.

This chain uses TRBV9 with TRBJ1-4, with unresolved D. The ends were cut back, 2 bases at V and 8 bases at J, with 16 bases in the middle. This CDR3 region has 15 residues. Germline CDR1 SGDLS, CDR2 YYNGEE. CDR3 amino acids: CASSVAGLWEEKLFF. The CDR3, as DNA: TGTGCCAGCAGCGTCGCCGGGCTCTGGGAGGAAAAACTGTTTTTT.

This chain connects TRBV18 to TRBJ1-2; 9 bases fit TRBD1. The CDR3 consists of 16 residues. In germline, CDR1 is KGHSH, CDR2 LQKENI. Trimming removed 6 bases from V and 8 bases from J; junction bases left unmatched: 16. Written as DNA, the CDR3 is TGTGCCAGCTCCCGAACCGAGGACAGGGGAGTTAGGGGCTACACCTTC. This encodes CASSRTEDRGVRGYTF.

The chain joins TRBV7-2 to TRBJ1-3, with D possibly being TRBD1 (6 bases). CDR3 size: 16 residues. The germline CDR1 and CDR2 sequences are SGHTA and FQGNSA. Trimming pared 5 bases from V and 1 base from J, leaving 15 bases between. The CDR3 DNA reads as TGTGCCAGCAGCCCTTGGGACATCTCTTCTGGAAACACCATATATTTT. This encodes CASSPWDISSGNTIYF.

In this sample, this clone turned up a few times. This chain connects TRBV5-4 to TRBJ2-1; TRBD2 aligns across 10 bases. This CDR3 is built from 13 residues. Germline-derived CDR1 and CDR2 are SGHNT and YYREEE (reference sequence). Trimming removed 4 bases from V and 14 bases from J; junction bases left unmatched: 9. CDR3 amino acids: CASSLRGTSVEFF. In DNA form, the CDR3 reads TGTGCCAGCAGCCTGCGAGGGACTAGCGTCGAGTTCTTC.

The CDR3 region is CASSLGQGGYEQYF. CDR3 sequence (DNA): TGTGCCAGCAGCTTGGGACAGGGTGGGTACGAGCAGTACTTC. The J gene is TRBJ2-7, the V gene TRBV5-6; 7 nucleotides agree with TRBD1. The CDR3 has 14 amino acids. Germline V gene lookup returns CDR1 SGHDT and CDR2 YYEEEE. Trimming removed 0 bases from V and 4 bases from J; junction bases left unmatched: 4.

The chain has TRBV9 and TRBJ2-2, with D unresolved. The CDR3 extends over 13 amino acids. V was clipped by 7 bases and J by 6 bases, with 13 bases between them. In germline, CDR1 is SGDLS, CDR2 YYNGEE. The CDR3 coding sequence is TGTGCCAGCCTAAGAGAGACATCCGGGGAGCTGTTTTTT. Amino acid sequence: CASLRETSGELFF.

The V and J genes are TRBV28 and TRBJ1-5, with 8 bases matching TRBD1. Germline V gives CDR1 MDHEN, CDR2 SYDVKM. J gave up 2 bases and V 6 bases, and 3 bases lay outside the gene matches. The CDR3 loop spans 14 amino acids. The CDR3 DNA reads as TGTGCCAGCAGAGACAGGGGCGGCAATCAGCCCCAGCATTTT. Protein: CASRDRGGNQPQHF.

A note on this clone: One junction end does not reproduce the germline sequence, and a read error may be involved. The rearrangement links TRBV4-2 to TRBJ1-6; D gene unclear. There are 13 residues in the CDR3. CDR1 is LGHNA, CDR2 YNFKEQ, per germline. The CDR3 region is CASSQDLETPPHF. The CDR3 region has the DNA TGTGCCAGCAGCCAAGATCTGGAGACGCCCCCCCACTTT.